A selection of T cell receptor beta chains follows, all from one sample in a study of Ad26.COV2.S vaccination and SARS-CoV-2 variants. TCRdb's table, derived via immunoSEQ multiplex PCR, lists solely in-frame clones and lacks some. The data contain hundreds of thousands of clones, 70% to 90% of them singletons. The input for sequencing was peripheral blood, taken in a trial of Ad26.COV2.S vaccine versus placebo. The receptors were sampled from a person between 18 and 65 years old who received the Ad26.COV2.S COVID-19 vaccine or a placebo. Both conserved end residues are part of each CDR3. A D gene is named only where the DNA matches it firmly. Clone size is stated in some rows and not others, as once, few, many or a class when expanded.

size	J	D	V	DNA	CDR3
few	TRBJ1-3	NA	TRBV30	TGTGCCTGGAGTGTACGACAGCAGTCCTCTGGAAACACCATATATTTT	CAWSVRQQSSGNTIYF
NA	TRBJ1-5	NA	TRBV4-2	TGTGCCAGCAGCCAAGATCGGTGGGTCGATCAGCCCCAGCATTTT	CASSQDRWVDQPQHF
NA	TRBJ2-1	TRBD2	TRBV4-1	TGCGCCAGCAGCCAAGTTCGGCTAGCGGTGTACAATGAGCAGTTCTTC	CASSQVRLAVYNEQFF
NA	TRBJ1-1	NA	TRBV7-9	TGTGCCAGCAGCTTAGTTGGCCCTGAAGCTTTCTTT	CASSLVGPEAFF
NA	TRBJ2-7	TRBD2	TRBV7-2	TGTGCCAGCAGCCCTGGGACTAGCGGGAGGGAAGGCGAGCAGTACTTC	CASSPGTSGREGEQYF
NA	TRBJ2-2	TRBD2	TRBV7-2	TGTGCCAGCAGCACCCTAGCGGGGATGAACACCGGGGAGCTGTTTTTT	CASSTLAGMNTGELFF
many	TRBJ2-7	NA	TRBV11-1	TGTGCCAGCAGCTCCATCGGGGCCGCCTACGAGCAGTACTTC	CASSSIGAAYEQYF
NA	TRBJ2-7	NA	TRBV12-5	TGTGCTAGTGGCAATTCCGAGCAGTACTTC	CASGNSEQYF
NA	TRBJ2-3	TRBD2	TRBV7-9	TGTGCCAGCAGCTTATACCTACTAGCGGGGGGAATTATAGATACGCAGTATTTT	CASSLYLLAGGIIDTQYF
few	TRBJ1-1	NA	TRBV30	TGTGCCTGGAATGACAGTCCAGACCTGGAAGCTTTCTTT	CAWNDSPDLEAFF
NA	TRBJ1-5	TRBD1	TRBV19	TGTGCCAGTAGTCATGACAGGGCCAACAATCAGCCCCAGCATTTT	CASSHDRANNQPQHF
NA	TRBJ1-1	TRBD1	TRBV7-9	TGTGCCAGCAGCCCCTGGACAGGGGGCCTGGAAAACACTGAAGCTTTCTTT	CASSPWTGGLENTEAFF
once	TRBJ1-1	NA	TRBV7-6	TGTGCCAGCAGCCTAACCGGGACACAGAACACTGAAGCTTTCTTT	CASSLTGTQNTEAFF
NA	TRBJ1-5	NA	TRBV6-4	TGTGCCAGCAGTGAAAAAGAAAATCAGCCCCAGCATTTT	CASSEKENQPQHF